This T cell receptor beta chain originates from a study of T-cell memory formation after mild COVID-19 (dated by TCRdb to the early 2020s). Concerning the study at large: TCR sequence clusters from the two donors were largely donor specific. The cohort comprised two young, previously healthy adult volunteers, one female and one male. In a couple of donors, T-cell clones that expanded and contracted after mild COVID-19 were tracked by sequencing TCRalpha and TCRbeta repertoires over time.

CDR1 LGHNT and CDR2 FRNRAP are derived from the germline V gene. The CDR3 numbers 13 residues from cysteine through phenylalanine. CDR3 DNA is the only sequence kept; it has 39 bases, read in frame from the first base. Cut back by 4 bases and 9 bases, the V and J ends lie 13 bases apart. Instrument on record: Illumina NovaSeq 6000. TCRalpha and TCRbeta cDNA libraries were built by 5'RACE with constant-segment primers, adding sample barcodes and unique molecular identifiers. Trizol reagent was used to extract RNA from every sample. The libraries were amplified in two PCR steps, and the second step added a second sample barcode and Illumina TruSeq adapters. Sequencing of the libraries was done on an Illumina NovaSeq, producing 2 x 150 bp paired-end reads. The authors' analysis ran thus. Demultiplexing of reads and collapsing into UMI-guided consensus sequences were performed with migec v1.2.7. With mixcr v2.1.11, UMI consensuses were aligned to TRA and TRB V and J templates and assembled into clonotypes. A clonotype was counted as expanded or contracted only when both edgeR and NoisET called the clonotype significant, with the noise models trained on biological replicates. edgeR calls used a false discovery rate-adjusted p below 0.01 and a log2 fold-change threshold of 1. As an exploratory analysis of dynamics, max-normalized trajectories of the 1000 most abundant clonotypes were examined by PCA with hierarchical clustering. Separately sequenced CD4+ and CD8+ repertoires were used to assign the CD4 or CD8 phenotype of responding clones. The public reads were reanalyzed by TCRdb: fastp trimming at Q25, MiXCR alignment, in-frame beta chains only. One record per CDR3 amino acid sequence lists the most common genes and DNA. For this entry, the V and J calls and clone size follow TCRdb and not the study's own pipeline. This sample comprises some 320,000 distinct CDR3 sequences, approximately 15% of them detected only once. The ten largest clones add up to about 20% of the sample.

Of note for this clonotype: Its antigen is not yet known. No much larger clonotype is one base removed from it; base qualities were not supplied.

PBMCs were isolated by Ficoll-Paque density gradient centrifugation. Overall results and qualifications from the work: Some responding clones were detected in pre-infection memory, suggesting pre-existing cross-reactive memory T cells joined the SARS-CoV-2 response. The study included only a couple of mild cases, and larger cohorts that include severe cases with pre-infection samples were judged to be necessary. SARS-CoV-2 specificity was not confirmed for the second-wave clones peaking on day 37. From day 15 to 85, contracting clones showed balanced CD4/CD8 phenotypes, whereas a second wave of clones that expanded from day 15 to 37 leaned towards CD4+. Contracting CD4+ clones appeared mostly in the CM and EM memory subsets, whereas CD8+ clones were enriched in EMRA.

The sequence was obtained from a man between 18 and 29 years old who had mild COVID-19 (a few samples of this study predate the infection). The sample titles of this study are shuffled in the database, so cell type and time point are left out; the donor was told from shared clones. Recombination connected TRBV12-5 to TRBJ2-4, and perhaps TRBD1 as D gene, on 6 matching bases. The sample taken for sequencing was PBMCs or a T cell subset sorted from them (not recorded which). CDR3 sequence: CASGWGPGAIQYF. The nucleotide sequence is given as TGTGCTAGTGGTTGGGGGCCTGGGGCCATTCAGTACTTC. With all but the CDR3 taken from the reference TRBV12-5 and TRBJ2-4 genes, the full variable domain is: DARVTQTPRHKVTEMGQEVTMRCQPILGHNTVFWYRQTMMQGLELLAYFRNRAPLDDSGMPKDRFSAEMPDATLATLKIQPSEPRDSAVYFCASGWGPGAIQYFGAGTRLSVL.